This T cell receptor (beta chain) was sequenced in a study of monozygotic twins with inflammatory bowel disease. This CDR3 has 12 amino acids. Germline CDR1 reads DFQATT; CDR2 reads SNEGSKA (reference sequence). Two rounds of nested PCR, of around 15 and 9 cycles, were run on TCRalpha and TCRbeta cDNA. TCRdb reprocessed the 5' RACE reads and reports one entry per CDR3 protein, with no DNA. This table lists roughly 200,000 distinct CDR3 sequences. Sequenced: blood. The chain is built from TRBV20-1 and TRBJ2-2; TCRdb reports TRBD1, a call that lacks DNA to check it against. The receptor was derived from a human donor with ulcerative colitis or Crohn's disease, or a healthy co-twin of an affected twin (not recorded which). Here the CDR3 reads CSPDSYTGELFF.